This TCR beta chain was recovered during a study of beta chain features in type 1 diabetes (dated by TCRdb to the late 2010s). Regarding the complete study: Mean age, gender distribution, total cell number and subset yield were not different between patients and healthy donors. A total of roughly 99 million sorted cells were examined across all samples, and the number of cells per subset was strongly correlated with RNA yield. The study compared TCRB repertoires of sorted circulating CD4+ T cell subsets between recently diagnosed type 1 diabetes patients and matched healthy donors. Naive and central memory subsets were obtained from all 30 or so donors, but regulatory and stem cell-like memory subsets were isolated from only 8 patients and about 8 healthy donors. The full study reports these points: Because small numbers of individuals were included in the HLA sub-analyses, any influence of HLA type on TCRB rearrangement was left unresolved. Because cDNA was sequenced instead of genomic DNA, activated cells with high expression could be over-represented, although the groups did not differ in activation or CD3 levels. Type 1 diabetes patients showed a moderate but significant shortening of TCRB CDR3 length in all four CD4+ subsets. At VDJ recombination sites, type 1 diabetes patients had fewer insertions and more deleted nucleotides, which implies abnormalities in thymic rearrangement. PCR might favor shorter templates, but patient and control samples were amplified and corrected together, so any skew would affect both groups equally. Naive, central memory and regulatory TCRB repertoires appeared to be more alike among patients than among healthy donors.

The entire isolated RNA was reverse transcribed using the High Capacity cDNA Reverse Transcription Kit, and thus expressed TCRB transcripts were sequenced. Naive, central memory and regulatory T cell samples underwent deep immunoSEQ sequencing, averaging approximately 3.5 million total reads per sample. Sorted cells were lysed in RLT buffer and RNA was extracted with DNase-treated RNeasy Micro or Mini kits, depending on cell number. To prevent cross-contamination, each cell subset was processed individually, whereas patient and healthy donor samples were processed jointly. TCRB sequences were amplified from cDNA with the immunoSEQ multiplex PCR, producing 87-bp fragments spanning the CDR3 region. Amplicons were sequenced on the Illumina HiSeq platform. As for the authors' bioinformatics: Synthetic template baselines were used to correct PCR bias computationally, reads within Hamming distance 2 were collapsed together, and singletons that could not be merged were discarded. By aligning reads against IMGT, V, D and J genes, CDR3 length, and insertions or deletions at six rearrangement sites were assigned. Within each subset, clonotype counts were normalized to sorted cell number, and only after that were true diversity and Gini coefficients computed with the tcR R package. The overlap coefficient, calculated on TCRB nucleotide sequences, was used to measure repertoire sharing. As a proxy for the pre-selection repertoire, out-of-frame TCRB sequences from naive cells were analyzed. Drawn from immuneACCESS, this table holds only the in-frame rearrangements with V and J called that TCRdb kept. Clones are partly lost; checked studies trace under half to an unresolved V gene and leave the rest unexplained. Clone size and the V and J calls come from that table; the DNA yielded D and trimming. The table for this sample lists more than 300,000 clones; roughly 12% of them were counted only once. Approximately 0.015% of the sample goes to the ten largest clones.

Each donor gave one peripheral blood draw, averaging roughly 100 mL, which was collected into heparinised tubes. Naive, central memory, regulatory and stem cell-like memory CD4+ T cells were sorted on a BD FACSAria II using a panel including CD45RO, CCR7, CD25, CD127, CD95 and CD27. Every sorted population had a purity above 95%. Right away, PBMCs were isolated by Lymphoprep density gradient centrifugation and were stained directly, with no culture step. Samples were stained and sorted in pairs, with one healthy donor and one patient per experiment, so that batch effects were minimized. This clone has just a few counts. Its antigen remains unidentified. Base qualities are not recorded, but no much larger clone differs from it by a single base. Measured from the cysteine to the phenylalanine, the CDR3 is 11 residues long. Only the CDR3 part of the read is kept: 33 bases, read in frame from the first base. V trim: 4 bases; J trim: 11 bases; unmatched bases: 4. CDR1 is given as MNHNS and CDR2 as SASEGT, both from the germline V gene.

The TCR originated in a man aged 18-30 years in good health. The sequence is built from TRBV6-1 and TRBJ1-1; a stretch of 7 junction bases matches TRBD1. What was sequenced was naive CD4+ T cells from blood. The sample's cell subset or site label is to be understood as: true naive CD4+ T cells. The CDR3 corresponds to CASSGATGAFF. The nucleotide sequence is TGTGCCAGCAGTGGTGCGACAGGGGCTTTCTTT.